These 19 T cell receptor beta chains originate from one sample sequenced in a study of blood T cells in healthy people across ages. Together with a sample-barcoded 5' primer, a J-beta primer mix was included in a second PCR lasting about 7 to 11 cycles. TCRdb re-derived calls from the 5' RACE reads in MiXCR, one entry per CDR3 protein. The sample yields 730,000 or so distinct CDR3 sequences, around 38% seen once. The sample consisted of blood. Receptors were obtained from a man older than 75 in good health.

The CDR3 spells CASSGEGAEAFF. The CDR3 coding sequence is TGTGCCAGCAGTGGCGAAGGGGCTGAAGCTTTCTTT. The chain recombines TRBV2 with TRBJ1-1; TRBD1 might be the D (5 bases). Germline lookup yields CDR1 SNHLY and CDR2 FYNNEI. V lost 4 bases, J lost 6 bases, and 9 bases lay in between. The length of the CDR3 is 12 residues.

The V gene is TRBV20-1, the J gene TRBJ2-3; TRBD2 matches at 7 bases. This CDR3 region has 16 residues. J lost 2 bases, V lost 0 bases, and 8 bases had no gene match. Germline V gene data show CDR1 as DFQATT and CDR2 as SNEGSKA (reference sequence). CDR3: CSAREVTSDFTDTQYF. CDR3 sequence (DNA): TGCAGTGCTAGAGAGGTTACTAGCGATTTCACAGATACGCAGTATTTT.

This clonotype was seen a handful of times. This chain links TRBV7-2 with TRBJ1-6; possible D gene TRBD1, 5 bases. CDR3 length: 16 amino acids. The germline CDR1 and CDR2 sequences are SGHTA and FQGNSA. The V gene lost 1 base and the J gene lost 5 bases, with 12 bases spanning the gap. The CDR3 region is CASSLGLGANNSPLHF. The CDR3 region has the DNA TGTGCCAGCAGCTTAGGCCTAGGGGCCAATAATTCACCCCTCCACTTT.

This clonotype was seen only a few times. The chain employs TRBV10-3 and TRBJ2-7, with 10 nucleotides matching TRBD2. With the DNA end fitting TRBJ2-5 better, the J assignment may be wrong. This CDR3 has 16 amino acids. The V gene's germline CDR1 is ENHRY and CDR2 SYGVKD. The CDR3 reads CAISDSSGGDRETQYF. The CDR3 DNA follows: TGTGCCATCAGTGACTCTAGCGGGGGAGACAGAGAGACCCAGTACTTC.

Worth noting for this clonotype: One junction end does not reproduce the germline sequence, and a read error may be involved. DNA of the CDR3: TGTGCCTGGAGCGAATTATTGGATCAGGCCCAGCATTTT. Its protein product is CAWSELLDQAQHF. The rearrangement links TRBV30 to TRBJ1-5; D is unclear. Per the germline V gene, CDR1 is GTSNPN and CDR2 is SVGIG (reference sequence). The CDR3 consists of 13 residues.

In the case of this clonotype: A much larger clone differs by one base, so this may be a read error. V is TRBV4-2 and J is TRBJ2-5; D may be TRBD1 (5 bases). The CDR3 is 14 residues long. In germline, CDR1 is LGHNA, CDR2 YNFKEQ. Trimming took off 6 bases at V and 11 bases at J, with 22 bases between the two ends. This CDR3 is CASRQSPTDYGQYF. Here the CDR3 DNA reads TGTGCCAGCAGGCAATCCCCGACAGATTACGGGCAGTACTTC.

This clonotype has at least ten counts. J is TRBJ2-1 and V is TRBV20-1; 10 bases match TRBD2. The germline V gene encodes CDR1 DFQATT and CDR2 SNEGSKA (reference sequence). V dropped 6 bases and J dropped 12; count of bases not matched to a gene: 8. CDR3 size: 12 residues. The CDR3 region has the DNA TGCAGTGCCATTAGCGGGGGGCCACCGCAGTTCTTC. This codes for CSAISGGPPQFF.

The chain is built from TRBV5-1 and TRBJ2-5; TRBD1 might be the D (6 bases). The closer fit of TRBJ2-7 to the DNA end suggests the J call may be wrong. CDR1 is SGHRS, CDR2 YFSETQ, per germline. The CDR3 sequence is 19 residues long. For the CDR3, the DNA is TGCGCCAGCAGCTTACGAAACGAGGCGACAGGACTCAATTGGGGCGAGCAGTACTTC. It is translated as CASSLRNEATGLNWGEQYF.

This chain joins TRBV7-9 and TRBJ2-1; 15 bases map to TRBD2. The CDR3 totals 14 residues. J lost 10 bases, V lost 5 bases, and 3 bases had no gene match. The germline V gene has CDR1 SEHNR and CDR2 FQNEAQ (reference sequence). CDR3 residues: CASSRTSGGGEQFF. The CDR3, as DNA: TGTGCCAGCAGCCGGACTAGCGGGGGGGGCGAGCAGTTCTTC.

With regard to this clonotype: The junction and the germline gene differ at one end; a read error may be behind it. The chain carries TRBV7-2 and TRBJ1-5, with 7 positions matching TRBD1. Germline values: CDR1 SGHTA, CDR2 FQGNSA. The CDR3 consists of 16 residues. CDR3 nucleotides: TGTGCCAGCAGCCTATCTCAGGGGGGGATCAATCCGCCCCAGCATTTT. Encoded protein: CASSLSQGGINPPQHF.

This clonotype was picked up one time. This may be a read error, as it is one base from a much larger clone. V usage is TRBV28 and J usage is TRBJ2-7; the D gene is possibly TRBD1 (5 bases). This CDR3 is 12 amino acids long. Germline V gene lookup returns CDR1 MDHEN and CDR2 SYDVKM. V was pared by 6 bases and J by 3 bases, with 9 bases between. The CDR3 DNA is TGTGCCAGCAGGGACACTTACTACGAGCAGTACTTC. Translated: CASRDTYYEQYF.

This clonotype has more than one count but fewer than ten. The rearrangement joins TRBV4-3 to TRBJ2-1; the match to TRBD2 covers 7 bases. CDR1 LGHNA and CDR2 YSLEER come from the germline V gene. CDR3 length: 15 amino acids. Trimming removed 0 bases from V and 5 bases from J; junction bases left unmatched: 4. CDR3 sequence: CASSQDPAGNNEQFF. The DNA for the CDR3 is TGCGCCAGCAGCCAAGATCCAGCGGGGAACAATGAGCAGTTCTTC.

This clonotype was counted only a few times. The chain links TRBV2 to TRBJ2-7; 7 positions match TRBD2. Per the germline V gene, CDR1 is SNHLY and CDR2 is FYNNEI. V was clipped by 7 bases and J by 3 bases; unmatched bases: 18. The CDR3 is made up of 17 amino acids. The CDR3 sequence: CASTSGVKDYYFYEQYF. CDR3 DNA sequence: TGTGCCAGCACAAGCGGGGTGAAAGACTACTACTTCTACGAGCAGTACTTC.

The V and J genes are TRBV7-2 and TRBJ2-6; 9 positions match TRBD1. CDR3 length: 16 residues. The V and J ends lost 2 bases and 5 bases, in that order; junction bases with no gene match: 4. From germline, CDR1 is SGHTA and CDR2 FQGNSA. CDR3 nucleotide sequence: TGTGCCAGCAGCTTAACAGGGGGCCGCCGGGCCAACGTCCTGACTTTC. Its protein product is CASSLTGGRRANVLTF.

To note about this clonotype: This may be a read error, as it is one base from a much larger clone. In this CDR3 the conserved last residue, phenylalanine or tryptophan, is missing, so a read error is likely. This chain uses TRBV7-2 with TRBJ2-4, with D unclear. This CDR3 has 15 amino acids. The ends were cut back, 1 base at V and 1 base at J, with 8 bases in the middle. Germline V gene sequence: CDR1 SGHTA, CDR2 FQGNSA. CDR3 coding DNA: TGTGCCAGCAGCTTAGGGGTCGTGGCCAAAAACATTCAGTACTTA. Its translation: CASSLGVVAKNIQYL.

This rearrangement joins TRBV2 to TRBJ2-7, with D possibly TRBD1 on 6 matching bases. Looked up from germline, CDR1 is SNHLY and CDR2 is FYNNEI. Trimming shortened V by 8 bases and J by 3 bases, and 17 bases separated the two germline ends. The CDR3 totals 14 residues. CDR3 sequence reads: CASLNPRGSYEQYF. The CDR3 DNA sequence: TGTGCCAGCCTGAACCCAAGGGGGAGCTACGAGCAGTACTTC.

On this clonotype itself: A much larger clone lies one base from this, so it may be a read error. This rearrangement joins TRBV7-6 to TRBJ2-7; TRBD2 matches at 10 bases. CDR1 SGHVS and CDR2 FNYEAQ come from the germline V gene. The CDR3 has 14 amino acids. As DNA, the CDR3 is TGTACCAGCAGCTCGACTAGCGGGTCCTACGAGCAGTACTTC. Encoded protein: CTSSSTSGSYEQYF.

The rearrangement joins TRBV7-2 to TRBJ2-3, with 9 bases fitting TRBD2. The germline gives CDR1 SGHTA, CDR2 FQGNSA. There are 17 residues in the CDR3. With V trimmed by 2 bases and J by 2 bases, 8 bases remained unmatched. Here the CDR3 DNA reads TGTGCCAGCAGCTTAAGGCCTAGCGGGACGACCACAGATACGCAGTATTTT. This encodes CASSLRPSGTTTDTQYF.

The V and J genes are TRBV7-2 and TRBJ2-4; D tentatively fits TRBD1 or TRBD2 (5 bases each). The DNA end favors TRBJ2-7, so the J call may be wrong. The CDR3 extends over 12 amino acids. The germline CDR1 and CDR2 sequences are SGHTA and FQGNSA. The CDR3 is CASSHGTNEQYF. DNA for the CDR3: TGTGCCAGCAGCCATGGGACCAACGAGCAGTACTTC.